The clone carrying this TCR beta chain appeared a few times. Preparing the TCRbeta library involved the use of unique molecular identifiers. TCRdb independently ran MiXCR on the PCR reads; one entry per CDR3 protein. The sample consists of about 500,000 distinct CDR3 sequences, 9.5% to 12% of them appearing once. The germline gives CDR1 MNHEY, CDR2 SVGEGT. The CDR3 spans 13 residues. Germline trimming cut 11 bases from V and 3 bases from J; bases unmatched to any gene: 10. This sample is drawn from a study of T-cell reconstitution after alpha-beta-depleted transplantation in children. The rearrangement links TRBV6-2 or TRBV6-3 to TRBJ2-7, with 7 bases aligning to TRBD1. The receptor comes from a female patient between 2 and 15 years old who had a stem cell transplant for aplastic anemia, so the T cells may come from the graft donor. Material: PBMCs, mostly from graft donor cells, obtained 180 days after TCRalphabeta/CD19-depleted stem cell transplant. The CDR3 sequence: CAGSPTGLYEQYF. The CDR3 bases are TGTGCCGGTAGTCCGACAGGGCTCTACGAGCAGTACTTC.